Listed below are T cell receptor beta chains from one sample, sequenced in a study of T-cell reconstitution after alpha-beta-depleted transplantation in children. A single record per CDR3 protein comes from TCRdb applying MiXCR to the PCR reads. The data show 550,000 to 600,000 distinct CDR3 sequences, under 30% seen once. The sample in question was PBMCs, mostly from graft donor cells, obtained 360 days after TCRalphabeta/CD19-depleted stem cell transplant. The receptors come from a boy younger than two who had a stem cell transplant for acute myeloid leukemia, so the T cells may come from the graft donor. Both conserved end residues are part of each CDR3. The D gene is left open where the match is weak. The listing skips clone size in some rows; elsewhere it reads once, few, many or a size class.

few	TRBV6-1	TRBJ2-2	TRBD2	TGTGCCAGCAGAGCCGGGACTAGATCGGGGGAGCTGTTTTTT	CASRAGTRSGELFF
NA	TRBV7-2	TRBJ2-5	TRBD2	TGTGCCAGCAGCTTAGATAGCGGGGGGTTAGAGACCCAGTACTTC	CASSLDSGGLETQYF
NA	TRBV29-1	TRBJ1-4	NA	TGCAGCGTAGTTACAACAGGGAATTGGGAAAAACTGTTTTTT	CSVVTTGNWEKLFF
few	TRBV12-3/TRBV12-4	TRBJ2-7	NA	TGTGCCAGCGGAGAAGGCTTCTACGAGCAGTACTTC	CASGEGFYEQYF
NA	TRBV20-1	TRBJ2-3	NA	TGCAGTGCCGGACGGAGGTACCTCACAGATACGCAGTATTTT	CSAGRRYLTDTQYF
few	TRBV5-1	TRBJ1-5	NA	TGCGCCAGCAGCTTGAACCCCCGGGACCAACCCCAGCATTTT	CASSLNPRDQPQHF
many	TRBV29-1	TRBJ2-3	TRBD2	TGCAGCGTTGGTCGGGGGGGAGGCACAGATACGCAGTATTTT	CSVGRGGGTDTQYF
few	TRBV6-5	TRBJ1-1	TRBD1	TGTGCCAGCAGTAACCACAGGGGCATGAACACTGAAGCTTTCTTT	CASSNHRGMNTEAFF
many	TRBV12-3/TRBV12-4	TRBJ1-3	NA	TGTGCCAGCAGTTTCGCCAGGACCTTAAACACCATATATTTT	CASSFARTLNTIYF
few	TRBV12-3/TRBV12-4	TRBJ2-1	TRBD1	TGTGCCAGCAGTAACCCCCGGGACAGGCCGTACAATGAGCAGTTCTTC	CASSNPRDRPYNEQFF
NA	TRBV12-3/TRBV12-4	TRBJ1-5	NA	TGTGCCAGCAGCCGGGACCTCAGATATCAGCATTTT	CASSRDLRYQHF
many	TRBV2	TRBJ2-1	NA	TGTGCCACAAATTGGGGGGCGCGTGATTTCGATGAGCAGTTCTTC	CATNWGARDFDEQFF
NA	TRBV11-2	TRBJ2-1	NA	TGTGCCAGCAGCTTGAATCCTCCGGGGGCAGGGAATGAGCAGTTCTTC	CASSLNPPGAGNEQFF
NA	TRBV12-5	TRBJ1-4	NA	TGTGCTAGTGGTTTCAAGGGACGGGATGAAAAACTGTTTTTT	CASGFKGRDEKLFF
few	TRBV20-1	TRBJ2-1	TRBD2	TGCAGTGGCTCAAAGGGGCGGGGGGGCCAGGAGGAGCAGTTCTTC	CSGSKGRGGQEEQFF
NA	TRBV5-1	TRBJ2-2	TRBD1	TGCGCCAGCAGCCTACCGACAGGGGCTAACACCGGGGAGCTGTTTTTT	CASSLPTGANTGELFF
NA	TRBV12-3/TRBV12-4	TRBJ2-5	TRBD2	TGTGCCAGCAGTTTACTCACTAGCGGGGAAGAGACCCAGTACTTC	CASSLLTSGEETQYF
many	TRBV6-5	TRBJ2-3	TRBD1	TGTGCCAGCAGTTACGACACAGGGGCAGATACGCAGTATTTT	CASSYDTGADTQYF
few	TRBV5-5	TRBJ2-7	TRBD1	TGTGCCAGCAGCAACCGGGACAGGGGCGCCTACGAGCAGTACTTC	CASSNRDRGAYEQYF
many	TRBV4-1	TRBJ2-1	NA	TGCGCCAGCAGCCAAGTCCCCGGTGCCTACAATGAGCAGTTCTTC	CASSQVPGAYNEQFF
many	TRBV20-1	TRBJ2-1	TRBD2	TGCAGTGCTAGTTTAGGACTAGCGTACTCCTACAATGAGCAGTTCTTC	CSASLGLAYSYNEQFF
many	TRBV28	TRBJ1-1	NA	TGTGCCAGCAACGTCTGGGGGGGCACTGAAGCTTTCTTT	CASNVWGGTEAFF
few	TRBV20-1	TRBJ2-7	NA	TGCAGTGCAAGCAGTACGGGCTACGAGCAGTACTTC	CSASSTGYEQYF
many	TRBV9	TRBJ1-1	NA	TGTGCCAGCAGCGCCGGGGGTAGAGCCAACACTGAAGCTTTCTTT	CASSAGGRANTEAFF
NA	TRBV4-3	TRBJ2-3	NA	TGCGCCAGCAGCCAAGGACGGGGATCCACAGATACGCAGTATTTT	CASSQGRGSTDTQYF
many	TRBV12-3/TRBV12-4	TRBJ1-1	TRBD1	TGTGCCAGCAGCCGTAGACAGGGTCGGACTGAAGCTTTCTTT	CASSRRQGRTEAFF